This T cell receptor beta chain was documented in a study of blood T cell repertoires in COVID-19. This table comes from immunoSEQ multiplex PCR, and its TCRdb copy is limited to in-frame clones, with some not included. The data hold approximately 290,000 clones, with roughly 91% observed a single time. The sequence came from a young man with acute or convalescent COVID-19. Sequenced: peripheral blood.

The CDR3 DNA follows: TGTGCCAGCAGCTTGACAGGGGGCGAGCAGTACTTC. Its translation: CASSLTGGEQYF. This chain joins TRBV11-3 and TRBJ2-7, with 9 nucleotides matching TRBD1. This CDR3 comprises 12 residues. V was clipped by 3 bases and J by 6 bases; unmatched bases: 0. Germline values: CDR1 SGHNT, CDR2 YENEEA.